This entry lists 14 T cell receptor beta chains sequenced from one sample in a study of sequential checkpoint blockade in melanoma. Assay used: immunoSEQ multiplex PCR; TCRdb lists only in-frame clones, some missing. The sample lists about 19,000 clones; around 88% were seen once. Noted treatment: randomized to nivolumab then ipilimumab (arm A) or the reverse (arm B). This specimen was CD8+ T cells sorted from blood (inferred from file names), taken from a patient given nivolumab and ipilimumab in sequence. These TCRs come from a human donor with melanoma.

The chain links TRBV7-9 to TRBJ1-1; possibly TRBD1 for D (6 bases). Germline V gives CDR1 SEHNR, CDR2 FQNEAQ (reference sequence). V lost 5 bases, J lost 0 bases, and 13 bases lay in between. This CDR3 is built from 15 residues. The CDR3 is CASSPRTAMNTEAFF. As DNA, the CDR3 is TGTGCCAGCAGCCCCCGGACAGCCATGAACACTGAAGCTTTCTTT.

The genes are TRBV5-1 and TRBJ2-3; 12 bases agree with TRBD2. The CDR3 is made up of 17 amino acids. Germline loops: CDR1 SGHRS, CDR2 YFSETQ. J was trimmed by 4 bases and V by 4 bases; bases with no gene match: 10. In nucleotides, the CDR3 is TGCGCCAGCAGCCTAGGACTAGCGGGGACAACACCAGATACGCAGTATTTT. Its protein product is CASSLGLAGTTPDTQYF.

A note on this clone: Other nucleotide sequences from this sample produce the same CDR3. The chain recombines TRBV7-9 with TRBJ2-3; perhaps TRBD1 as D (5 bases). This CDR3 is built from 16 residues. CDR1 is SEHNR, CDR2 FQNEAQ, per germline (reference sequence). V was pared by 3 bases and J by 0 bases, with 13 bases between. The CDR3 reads CASSLGPDPSTDTQYF. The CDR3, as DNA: TGTGCCAGCAGCTTGGGGCCGGACCCTAGCACAGATACGCAGTATTTT.

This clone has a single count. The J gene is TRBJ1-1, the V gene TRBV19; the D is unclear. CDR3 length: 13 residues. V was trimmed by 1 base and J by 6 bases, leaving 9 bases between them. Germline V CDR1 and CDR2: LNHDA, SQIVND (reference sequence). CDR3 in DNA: TGTGCCAGTAGTATAGGAGGGTTCGCTGAAGCTTTCTTT. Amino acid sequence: CASSIGGFAEAFF.

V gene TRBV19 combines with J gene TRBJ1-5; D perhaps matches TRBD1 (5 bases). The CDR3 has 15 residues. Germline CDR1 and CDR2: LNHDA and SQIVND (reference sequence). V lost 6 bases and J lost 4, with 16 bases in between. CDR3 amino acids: CASSNWGGGNQPQHF. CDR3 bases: TGTGCCAGTAGCAACTGGGGCGGGGGAAATCAGCCCCAGCATTTT.

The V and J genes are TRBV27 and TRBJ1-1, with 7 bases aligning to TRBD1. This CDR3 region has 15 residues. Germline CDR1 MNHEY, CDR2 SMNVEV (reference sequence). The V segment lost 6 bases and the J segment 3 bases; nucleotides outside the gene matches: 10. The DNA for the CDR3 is TGTGCCAGCAGGGACAGGCCCATTAGGGACACTGAAGCTTTCTTT. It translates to CASRDRPIRDTEAFF.

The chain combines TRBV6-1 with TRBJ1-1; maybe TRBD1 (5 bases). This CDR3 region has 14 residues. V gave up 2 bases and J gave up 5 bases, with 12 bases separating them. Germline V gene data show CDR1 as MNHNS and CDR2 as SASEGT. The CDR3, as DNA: TGTGCCAGCAGTGAACAACGGGGGGGGACTGAAGCTTTCTTT. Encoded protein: CASSEQRGGTEAFF.

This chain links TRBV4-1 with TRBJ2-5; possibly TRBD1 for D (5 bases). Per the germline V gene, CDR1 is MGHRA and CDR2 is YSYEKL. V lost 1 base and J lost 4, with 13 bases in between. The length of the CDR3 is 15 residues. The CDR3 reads CASSQGDRQLETQYF. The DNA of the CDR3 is TGCGCCAGCAGCCAAGGAGATAGACAGCTAGAGACCCAGTACTTC.

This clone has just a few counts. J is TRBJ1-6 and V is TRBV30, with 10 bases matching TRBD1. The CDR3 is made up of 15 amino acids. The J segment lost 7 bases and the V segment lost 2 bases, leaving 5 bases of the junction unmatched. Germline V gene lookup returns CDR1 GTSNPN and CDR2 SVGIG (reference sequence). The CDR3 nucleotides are TGTGCCTGGAGTTATTGGGACAGGGGAAATTCACCCCTCCACTTT. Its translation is CAWSYWDRGNSPLHF.

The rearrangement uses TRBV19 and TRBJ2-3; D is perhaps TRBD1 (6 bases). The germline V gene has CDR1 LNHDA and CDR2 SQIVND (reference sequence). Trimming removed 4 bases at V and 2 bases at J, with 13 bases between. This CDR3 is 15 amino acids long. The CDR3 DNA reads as TGTGCCAGTAGTAGGGGACATCGGCCCACAGATACGCAGTATTTT. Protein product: CASSRGHRPTDTQYF.

The CDR3 spells CASSLPVGTGPGELFF. The DNA for the CDR3 is TGTGCCAGCAGCTTACCCGTCGGGACAGGCCCCGGGGAGCTGTTTTTT. This rearrangement joins TRBV7-9 to TRBJ2-2; 8 bases fit TRBD1. This CDR3 has 16 residues. J gave up 6 bases and V 2 bases, and 8 bases lay outside the gene matches. In germline, CDR1 is SEHNR, CDR2 FQNEAQ (reference sequence). Using reference TRBV7-9 and TRBJ2-2 for the parts outside the CDR3, the full variable domain is DTGVSQNPRHKITKRGQNVTFRCDPISEHNRLYWYRQTLGQGPEFLTYFQNEAQLEKSRLLSDRFSAERPKGSFSTLEIQRTEQGDSAMYLCASSLPVGTGPGELFFGEGSRLTVL.

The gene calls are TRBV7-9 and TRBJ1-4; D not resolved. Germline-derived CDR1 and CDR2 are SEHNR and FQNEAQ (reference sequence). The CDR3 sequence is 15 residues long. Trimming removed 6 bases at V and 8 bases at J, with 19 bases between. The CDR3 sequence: CASSSREALGEKLFF. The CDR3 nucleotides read TGTGCCAGCAGTTCCCGGGAGGCCCTGGGGGAAAAACTGTTTTTT.

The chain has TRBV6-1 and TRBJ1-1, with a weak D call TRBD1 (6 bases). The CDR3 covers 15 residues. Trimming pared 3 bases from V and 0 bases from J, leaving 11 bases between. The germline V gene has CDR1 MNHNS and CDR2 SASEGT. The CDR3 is CASSENTGLNTEAFF. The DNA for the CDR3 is TGTGCCAGCAGTGAGAACACAGGGTTGAACACTGAAGCTTTCTTT.

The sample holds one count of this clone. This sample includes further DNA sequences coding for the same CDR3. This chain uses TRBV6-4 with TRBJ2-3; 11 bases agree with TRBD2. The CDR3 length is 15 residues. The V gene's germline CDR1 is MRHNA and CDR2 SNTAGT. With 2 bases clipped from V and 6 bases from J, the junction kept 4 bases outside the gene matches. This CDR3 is CASSDNSGGADTQYF. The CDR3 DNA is TGTGCCAGCAGTGACAATAGCGGGGGGGCCGATACGCAGTATTTT.